The source of this TCR beta chain is a study of brain T cells in children with intractable seizures. Findings of the study overall: Absence of clones before surgery may stem from lower sequencing depth.

Germline V lookup: CDR1 KGHDR, CDR2 SFDVKD. The CDR3 totals 14 residues. Trimming took off 1 base at V and 2 bases at J, with 6 bases between the two ends. Profiled with immunoSEQ multiplex PCR; TCRdb holds only in-frame clones, not every one. This table has about 76,000 clones, more than 85% appearing once. This clone was detected only once. The antigen is not known. Sequencing was performed on peripheral blood, taken at surgery. The V gene is TRBV24-1, the J gene TRBJ2-3; D gene uncertain. This clonotype originated in a boy in the first two years of life with tuberous sclerosis and intractable seizures. CDR3 protein: CATSDFPYTDTQYF. As DNA, the CDR3 is TGTGCCACCAGTGATTTCCCGTACACAGATACGCAGTATTTT.